The source of this TCR beta chain is a study of OX40 agonist ivuxolimab in advanced cancers. Study-wide background: Earlier treatment with anti-PD-1, anti-PD-L1 or anti-CTLA-4 was permitted, and under 50% had received some.

Repertoires were generated with immunoSEQ multiplex PCR, while TCRdb's copy carries only in-frame clones and drops some. The table records fewer than 90,000 clones, approximately 83% of them present only once. The CDR3 contains 15 residues. V dropped 4 bases and J dropped 3; count of bases not matched to a gene: 5. Germline V lookup: CDR1 SEHNR, CDR2 FQNEAQ (reference sequence). This clonotype was sampled from an adult with an advanced solid tumor such as melanoma, head and neck, liver or kidney cancer. The V and J genes are TRBV7-9 and TRBJ2-2; TRBD1 agrees at 7 bases. Sample: CD4+ or CD8+ T cells sorted from blood, taken in a trial of the OX40 agonist ivuxolimab. Written as DNA, the CDR3 is TGTGCCAGCAGCTCTAACAGGGGCGACACCGGGGAGCTGTTTTTT. It translates to CASSSNRGDTGELFF.